This T cell receptor (beta chain) was retrieved from a study of human T cells and chemical hapten exposure. Turning to the study itself: For sensitization, 2% DPC was applied to a 2 cm by 2 cm patch of upper inner arm skin. Whole-study findings and limits: The presence of alopecia in the donors means their immune response may differ from healthy people's. There was no change with DPC sensitization in TCRs above 1 in 1000 frequency. Significantly greater numbers of large CDR3 similarity clusters came from expanded TCRs than from controls.

In germline, CDR1 is MNHEY, CDR2 SVGAGI. V shed 0 bases and J shed 4 bases, with 16 bases lying between them. The CDR3 has 16 amino acids. TCRdb fed the RACE reads into MiXCR, producing one record per CDR3 protein. In the table there are just over 40,000 distinct CDR3 sequences, 3% to 3.5% of which are singletons. This clonotype was seen many times. Its antigen is currently unknown. The time point is: patch test 2, 6 weeks after DPC sensitization. Treatment indicated: therapeutic diphenylcyclopropenone sensitization with weekly scalp DPC. J is TRBJ2-7 and V is TRBV6-5; a weak D match, TRBD1 (6 bases). The sample consisted of whole blood, taken in connection with sensitization to the hapten diphenylcyclopropenone (DPC). This TCR was sampled from a man in his forties with alopecia areata. Some clones in this sample may be carry-over from other donors' samples. The CDR3: CASSYSTGSRVYEQYF. The CDR3 bases are TGTGCCAGCAGTTACTCGACAGGTTCCCGGGTTTACGAGCAGTACTTC.